This is a list of T cell receptor beta chains from one sample in a study of read filtering for tumor transcriptome and immune sequencing. Via MiXCR, TCRdb re-called the reads, giving one row per CDR3 protein. The repertoire holds 35,000 to 40,000 distinct CDR3 sequences, with roughly 15% as singletons. Sequencing input: a population of CD138-negative cells sorted from bone marrow. Receptors were obtained from a donor aged 40 or over with multiple myeloma. Each CDR3 is given with its conserved first and last residue. D genes are given only for firm matches. The size of a clone is reported for some rows only, either as once, few or many, or as a class for expanded clones.

d_call clone_size j_call v_call cdr3_nt cdr3_aa
NA many TRBJ2-1 TRBV19 TGTGCCAGTATCTATGAGCAGTTCTTC CASIYEQFF
NA many TRBJ1-1 TRBV7-2 TGTGCCAGCAGCTCCCAGGACAGCCGCACTGAAGCTTTCTTT CASSSQDSRTEAFF
NA many TRBJ1-6 TRBV6-1 TGTGCCAGCAGTGAAGTGGGACCCCTCCACTTT CASSEVGPLHF
NA NA TRBJ2-4 TRBV5-1 TGCGCCAGCAGCTTGCAGACAGATCAAGCCAAAAACATTCAGTACTTC CASSLQTDQAKNIQYF
NA many TRBJ1-3 TRBV5-6 TGTGCCAGCAGTACGGGACACAGAAACACCATATATTTT CASSTGHRNTIYF
NA many TRBJ1-1 TRBV29-1 TGCAGCGTTGATGTACAGATGAACACTGAAGCTTTCTTT CSVDVQMNTEAFF
NA many TRBJ1-1 TRBV6-2/TRBV6-3 TGTGCCAGCAGTTACAGAGACACTGAAGCTTTCTTT CASSYRDTEAFF
NA many TRBJ2-2 TRBV12-3/TRBV12-4 TGTGCCAGCAGTTTACCCACTTGGGGCGGGGAGCTGTTTTTT CASSLPTWGGELFF
NA NA TRBJ1-2 TRBV12-3/TRBV12-4 TGTGCCAGCAGTTTAGGGACTTATGGCTACACCTTC CASSLGTYGYTF
NA many TRBJ1-3 TRBV20-1 TGCAGTGCCACCAAGACAGGTGGAAACACCATATATTTT CSATKTGGNTIYF
NA NA TRBJ1-1 TRBV27 TGTGCCAGCAGTTTATCCGGGGGCGCGGCGAACACTGAAGCTTTCTTT CASSLSGGAANTEAFF
NA many TRBJ2-6 TRBV19 TGTGCCAGTACCGGGGCCAACGTCCTGACTTTC CASTGANVLTF
NA many TRBJ1-4 TRBV12-5 TGTGCTAGTGGCCTCGGAGGGCAGGGGAATGAAAAACTGTTTTTT CASGLGGQGNEKLFF
NA many TRBJ2-1 TRBV4-2 TGTGCCAGCAGCCAAGACAGGGCACCTTACAATGAGCAGTTCTTC CASSQDRAPYNEQFF
TRBD1 many TRBJ2-7 TRBV27 TGTGCCAGCAGTTTTGCCGGGACAGGGACCCACGAGCAGTACTTC CASSFAGTGTHEQYF
NA NA TRBJ1-2 TRBV28 TGTGCCAGCAGGAAGGCTCTCTATGGCTACACCTTC CASRKALYGYTF
NA many TRBJ2-1 TRBV4-1 TGCGCCAGCAGCCAGGGTATCCGGGGGAGGACCTACAATGAGCAGTTCTTC CASSQGIRGRTYNEQFF
NA NA TRBJ1-3 TRBV20-1 TGCAGTGCAACCGACAGTAGCTCTGGAAACACCATATATTTT CSATDSSSGNTIYF
NA many TRBJ1-1 TRBV7-2 TGTGCCAGCAGGCTTAGCAGAGGGAACACTGAAGCTTTCTTT CASRLSRGNTEAFF
NA many TRBJ2-3 TRBV4-1 TGCGCCAGCAGCCACCGGCTATGGCAGGGAGCAGATACGCAGTATTTT CASSHRLWQGADTQYF
NA many TRBJ2-3 TRBV7-3 TGTGCCAGCAGCCCCCCGGGAGTCCCAGATACGCAGTATTTT CASSPPGVPDTQYF
NA medium-sized TRBJ2-1 TRBV5-1 TGCGCCAGCAGCTTGGCCGGGGAAACCTACAATGAGCAGTTCTTC CASSLAGETYNEQFF
TRBD2 many TRBJ2-2 TRBV10-2 TGCGCCAGCAGTGCAGCGGGAGACACCGGGGAGCTGTTTTTT CASSAAGDTGELFF
TRBD2 many TRBJ2-6 TRBV29-1 TGCAGCGTCCAAGGACTAGCGGCCAGCTCTGGGGCCAACGTCCTGACTTTC CSVQGLAASSGANVLTF
TRBD1 NA TRBJ2-7 TRBV20-1 TGCAGCGCTAGAGTTCCTACCGGGACAGGAAACGACGAGCAGTACTTC CSARVPTGTGNDEQYF
TRBD2 many TRBJ2-1 TRBV20-1 TGCAGTGCCACGGCGAGGACTAGCTGGGACAATGAGCAGTTCTTC CSATARTSWDNEQFF
NA many TRBJ1-2 TRBV20-1 TGCAGTGCTAGAGAAGCGTACCCTAACTATGGCTACACCTTC CSAREAYPNYGYTF
NA many TRBJ2-7 TRBV20-1 TGCAGTGGCGCGGACTCCTACGAGCAGTACTTC CSGADSYEQYF
NA many TRBJ2-4 TRBV20-1 TGCAGTGCTAGAGATCGGATAGCCAAAAACATTCAGTACTTC CSARDRIAKNIQYF
NA many TRBJ2-5 TRBV19 TGTGCCAGTAGCCGAGGGCAGGATCTACAAGAGACCCAGTACTTC CASSRGQDLQETQYF
NA many TRBJ2-5 TRBV7-2 TGTGCCAGCAGCAAATCCTTGGGTGAGACCCAGTACTTC CASSKSLGETQYF
NA many TRBJ2-1 TRBV7-3 TGTGCCAGCAGCTTAACGGCGGGACGGGGATACAATGAGCAGTTCTTC CASSLTAGRGYNEQFF
NA many TRBJ2-1 TRBV7-2 TGTGCCAGCAGCTTAAGGGGCCCAAGTGAGCAGTTCTTC CASSLRGPSEQFF
NA many TRBJ1-2 TRBV2 TGTGCCAGCAAACCGGACCCTACGAACTATGGCTACACCTTC CASKPDPTNYGYTF
NA many TRBJ1-1 TRBV29-1 TGCAGCGTTGAAATAGGGATGAACACTGAAGCTTTCTTT CSVEIGMNTEAFF
NA many TRBJ2-7 TRBV29-1 TGCAGCGTTGAAGTCCCGAAGGGGGGCTACGAGCAGTACTTC CSVEVPKGGYEQYF
TRBD1 many TRBJ1-1 TRBV5-1 TGCGCCAGCAGCCTTGGACAGGGGGCAAGGAACACTGAAGCTTTCTTT CASSLGQGARNTEAFF
NA many TRBJ2-7 TRBV12-3/TRBV12-4 TGTGCCAGCATGCCCACAGGGGGGGCCTACGAGCAGTACTTC CASMPTGGAYEQYF
NA NA TRBJ2-5 TRBV2 TGTGCCAGCAGTGGCGGAGAGACCCAGTACTTC CASSGGETQYF
NA NA TRBJ2-3 TRBV13 TGTGCCAGCAGGGACCACCGCACAGATACGCAGTATTTT CASRDHRTDTQYF
TRBD1 NA TRBJ1-4 TRBV20-1 TGCAGTGCTAGAGAGGTGGCGGGACAGGTCGGAAAACTGTTTTTT CSAREVAGQVGKLFF
TRBD1 many TRBJ2-2 TRBV20-1 TGCAGTGCCCTACAGGGACAGGGGGCAGGCGGGGAGCTGTTTTTT CSALQGQGAGGELFF
NA many TRBJ1-1 TRBV20-1 TGCAGTGCTAAGCCCTATGGGGAGGGCCGGGGCACTGAAGCTTTCTTT CSAKPYGEGRGTEAFF
NA many TRBJ1-1 TRBV10-3 TGTGCCATCGGGAACACTGAAGCTTTCTTT CAIGNTEAFF
TRBD1 many TRBJ2-1 TRBV20-1 TGCAGTGCACTTACGTTGACAGGGGAGGCCTACAATGATGAGCAGTTCTTC CSALTLTGEAYNDEQFF
NA many TRBJ2-7 TRBV7-9 TGTGCCAGCAGCTCTGCGGGCCCCCCCTACGAGCAGTACTTC CASSSAGPPYEQYF
NA many TRBJ1-1 TRBV6-6 TGTGCCAGCAGTTATCTGGGGGGTGACACTGAAGCTTTCTTT CASSYLGGDTEAFF
TRBD2 many TRBJ2-7 TRBV6-5 TGTGCCAGCAGATCCCCGGGACTAGCGGGACGCGAGCAGTACTTC CASRSPGLAGREQYF
NA many TRBJ1-5 TRBV12-3/TRBV12-4 TGTGCCAGCAGCCGAGAGGGGGGGAGTGGGCATCAGCCCCAGCATTTT CASSREGGSGHQPQHF
TRBD1 many TRBJ1-1 TRBV9 TGTGCCAGCAGCGTAGGGGACAGTCGCACTGAAGCTTTCTTT CASSVGDSRTEAFF
NA many TRBJ1-1 TRBV3-1 TGTGCCAGCAGCCAAGCAGCAGGGTCTAGCACTGAAGCTTTCTTT CASSQAAGSSTEAFF
NA NA TRBJ2-1 TRBV4-1 TGCGCCAGCAGCCAAGGTTCCGGGTACAATGAGCGGTTCTTC CASSQGSGYNERFF
NA NA TRBJ2-5 TRBV9 TGTGCCAGCAGCAGGGACTTGCAAGAGACCCAGTACTTC CASSRDLQETQYF
TRBD2 many TRBJ2-1 TRBV20-1 TGCAGTGCTAGCGGGGGGGGGCGGGACCCAGGTGAGCAGTTCTTC CSASGGGRDPGEQFF
NA NA TRBJ2-7 TRBV27 TGTGCCAGCAGTTTAATACAGGGAACCTACGAGCAGAACTTC CASSLIQGTYEQNF
TRBD1 many TRBJ1-1 TRBV6-2/TRBV6-3 TGTGCCAGCAGTTACCCAGACAGGGGGCTTACTGAAGCTTTCTTT CASSYPDRGLTEAFF
TRBD2 many TRBJ2-7 TRBV3-1 TGTGCCAGCAGCCCCCTCCGACTAGCTGCCTCCTACGAGCAGTACTTC CASSPLRLAASYEQYF
NA NA TRBJ2-1 TRBV11-1 TGTGCCAGCAGCTTGGTGTTCGGGGGTTTTGGTGGGCAGTTCTTC CASSLVFGGFGGQFF
NA many TRBJ2-5 TRBV20-1 TGCAGTGCTAGACAGGGGGAGACCCAGTACTTC CSARQGETQYF